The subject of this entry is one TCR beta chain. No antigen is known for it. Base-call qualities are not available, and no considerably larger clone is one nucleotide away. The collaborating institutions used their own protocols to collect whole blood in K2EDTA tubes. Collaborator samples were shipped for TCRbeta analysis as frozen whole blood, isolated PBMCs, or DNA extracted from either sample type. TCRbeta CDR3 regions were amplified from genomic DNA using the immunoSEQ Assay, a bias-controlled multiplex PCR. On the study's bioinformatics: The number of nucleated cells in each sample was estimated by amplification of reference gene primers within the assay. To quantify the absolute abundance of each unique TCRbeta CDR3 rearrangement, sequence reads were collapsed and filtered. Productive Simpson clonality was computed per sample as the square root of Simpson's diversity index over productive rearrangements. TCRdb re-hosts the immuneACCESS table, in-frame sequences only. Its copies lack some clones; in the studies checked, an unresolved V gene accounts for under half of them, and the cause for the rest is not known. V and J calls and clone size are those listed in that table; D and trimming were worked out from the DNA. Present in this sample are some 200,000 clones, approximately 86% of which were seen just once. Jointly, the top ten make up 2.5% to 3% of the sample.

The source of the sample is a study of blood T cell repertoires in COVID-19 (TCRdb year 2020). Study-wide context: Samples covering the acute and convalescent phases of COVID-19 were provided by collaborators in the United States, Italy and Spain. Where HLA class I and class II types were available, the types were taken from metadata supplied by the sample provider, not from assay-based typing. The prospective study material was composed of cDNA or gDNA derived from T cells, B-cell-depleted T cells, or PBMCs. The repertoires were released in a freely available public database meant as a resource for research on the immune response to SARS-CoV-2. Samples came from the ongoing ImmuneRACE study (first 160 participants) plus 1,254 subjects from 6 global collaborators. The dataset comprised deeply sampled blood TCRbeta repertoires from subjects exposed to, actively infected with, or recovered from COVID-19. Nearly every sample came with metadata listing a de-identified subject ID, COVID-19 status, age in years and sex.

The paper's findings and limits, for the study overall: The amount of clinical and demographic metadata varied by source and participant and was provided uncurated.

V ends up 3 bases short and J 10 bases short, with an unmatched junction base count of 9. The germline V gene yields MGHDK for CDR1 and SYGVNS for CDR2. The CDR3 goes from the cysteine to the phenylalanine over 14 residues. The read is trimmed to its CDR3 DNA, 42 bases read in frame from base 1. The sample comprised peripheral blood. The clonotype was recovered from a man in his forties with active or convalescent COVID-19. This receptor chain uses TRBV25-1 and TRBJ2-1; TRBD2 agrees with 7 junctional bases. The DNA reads TGTGCCAGCAGTGACCAGCGGGGCGGTAGGGAGCAGTTCTTC. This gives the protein CASSDQRGGREQFF.